This T cell receptor (beta chain) was identified during a study of T cell responses to AZD1222 COVID-19 vaccine. This CDR3 has 14 residues. CDR1 is SQVTM and CDR2 is ANQGSEA in the germline V gene. V lost 4 bases and J 5 bases, leaving 14 bases between the germline ends. Study observations and caveats: Repertoire sampling occurred only after the peak T cell response. Clonal diversity was possibly underestimated, and the donors were mostly white British, with more females.

Method: immunoSEQ multiplex PCR; TCRdb's copy keeps in-frame clones and lacks some. In the table there are about 120,000 clones, 85% to 95% of which are singletons. In regard to this clone: Its antigen remains unidentified.

The sequence came from an adult in good health. The sample was peripheral blood, taken on day 0 of AZD1222 vaccination. This rearrangement joins TRBV29-1 to TRBJ2-2, with D tentatively TRBD2 (5 bases). CDR3 nucleotides: TGCAGCGTTGCCCTCCTAGCCGAAACCGGGGAGCTGTTTTTT. Its translation is CSVALLAETGELFF.